The 32 T cell receptor beta chains in this list originate from one sample, sequenced in a study of cytomegalovirus exposure and HLA in healthy donors. Vbeta (60) and Jbeta (13) primers were used in the PCR. Sequenced by immunoSEQ multiplex PCR; TCRdb stores in-frame clones only, minus some. The sample consists of 150,000 or so clones, about 83% of them appearing once. Sequencing was done on a sample of PBMCs. All receptors come from a man aged 35 to 55 in good health and CMV-seropositive.

The chain couples TRBV11-2 to TRBJ2-5; possibly TRBD2 for D (5 bases). CDR1 and CDR2 (germline): SGHAT, FQNNGV. The V gene lost 2 bases and the J gene lost 5 bases, with 12 bases spanning the gap. CDR3 length: 14 residues. In DNA form, the CDR3 reads TGTGCCAGCAGCTTATCCGCTAGCCCGGAGACCCAGTACTTC. The encoded protein is CASSLSASPETQYF.

Worth noting for this clone: Within the sample, other DNA sequences also encode this same CDR3. The chain recombines TRBV9 with TRBJ2-1; D is possibly TRBD2 (6 bases). V shed 2 bases and J shed 0 bases, with 9 bases lying between them. The CDR3 extends over 15 amino acids. The V gene's germline CDR1 is SGDLS and CDR2 YYNGEE. The CDR3 reads CASSVSGSSYNEQFF. The CDR3 DNA sequence: TGTGCCAGCAGCGTTAGCGGAAGCTCCTACAATGAGCAGTTCTTC. Drawing the rest from reference TRBV9 and TRBJ2-1, the complete variable domain is DSGVTQTPKHLITATGQRVTLRCSPRSGDLSVYWYQQSLDQGLQFLIQYYNGEERAKGNILERFSAQQFPDLHSELNLSSLELGDSALYFCASSVSGSSYNEQFFGPGTRLTVL.

CDR3 residues: CACTRGPHTGELFF. The CDR3 nucleotides read TGTGCCTGCACCCGGGGTCCGCACACCGGGGAGCTGTTTTTT. The chain combines TRBV30 with TRBJ2-2, with D tentatively TRBD2 (5 bases). The germline V and J ends were trimmed by 6 bases and 3 bases, with 14 bases remaining between them. This CDR3 contains 14 residues. Germline CDR1 is GTSNPN and CDR2 is SVGIG (reference sequence).

The chain uses TRBV5-5 and TRBJ1-5; 8 bases are a match to TRBD1. The CDR3 totals 15 residues. Trimming at V came to 3 bases and at J to 5 bases, leaving 7 bases not matched to a gene. Germline CDR1 is SGHKS and CDR2 is YYEKEE (reference sequence). CDR3 coding DNA: TGTGCCAGCAGCTGGATGACAGGGGTGGATCAGCCCCAGCATTTT. This codes for CASSWMTGVDQPQHF.

CDR3 sequence: CASSRTSGRAGGELFF. The CDR3 nucleotides are TGTGCCAGCAGTCGGACTAGCGGGAGGGCCGGCGGGGAGCTGTTTTTT. The chain carries TRBV2 and TRBJ2-2; 15 bases match TRBD2. The V and J ends lost 5 bases and 7 bases, in that order; junction bases with no gene match: 5. Germline CDR1 SNHLY, CDR2 FYNNEI. CDR3 size: 16 residues.

The chain links TRBV6-5 to TRBJ2-1, with no clear D. Germline V gene lookup returns CDR1 MNHEY and CDR2 SVGAGI. This CDR3 spans 10 amino acids. The V end lost 10 bases, the J end lost 7 bases, and 8 bases lay between the germline ends. The CDR3 is CATGRNEQFF. The CDR3 DNA reads TGTGCCACCGGCAGGAATGAGCAGTTCTTC.

This clone was seen only a few times. This sequence joins TRBV11-2 and TRBJ2-1; the D is unclear. The V gene's germline CDR1 is SGHAT and CDR2 FQNNGV. The CDR3 consists of 15 residues. Trimming shortened V by 5 bases and J by 4 bases, and 15 bases separated the two germline ends. CDR3 in amino acids: CASSPPFLVYNEQFF. Here the CDR3 DNA reads TGTGCCAGCAGCCCACCCTTTCTAGTTTACAATGAGCAGTTCTTC. Filled out from reference TRBV11-2 and TRBJ2-1, the complete variable domain reads EAGVAQSPRYKIIEKRQSVAFWCNPISGHATLYWYQQILGQGPKLLIQFQNNGVVDDSQLPKDRFSAERLKGVDSTLKIQPAKLEDSAVYLCASSPPFLVYNEQFFGPGTRLTVL.

The chain is built from TRBV11-2 and TRBJ2-5; no definite D call. Gene TRBJ2-7 matches the end of the DNA better, so the J call may be wrong. Per germline, CDR1 SGHAT and CDR2 FQNNGV. This CDR3 spans 12 amino acids. The CDR3 nucleotides are TGTGCCAGCAGCTTAGGTCTTTTCGAGCAGTACTTC. Amino acid sequence: CASSLGLFEQYF.

V is TRBV6-1 and J is TRBJ2-7; D is possibly TRBD1 (5 bases). The V and J ends lost 1 base and 2 bases respectively, with 12 bases between them. Germline CDR1 reads MNHNS; CDR2 reads SASEGT. This CDR3 has 15 amino acids. CDR3 sequence: CASSEVAGNPYEQYF. In nucleotides, the CDR3 is TGTGCCAGCAGTGAAGTGGCAGGGAACCCCTACGAGCAGTACTTC.

The V gene is TRBV7-2, the J gene TRBJ2-7; D is possibly TRBD1 (5 bases). The CDR3 sequence is 13 residues long. Germline-derived CDR1 and CDR2 are SGHTA and FQGNSA. V lost 4 bases and J lost 7, with 14 bases in between. CDR3 DNA sequence: TGTGCCAGCAGCTCCGATAGGGGTACGGAGCAGTACTTC. As protein: CASSSDRGTEQYF.

The chain is built from TRBV7-2 and TRBJ2-7; TRBD2 agrees at 15 bases. The CDR3 extends over 16 amino acids. CDR1 and CDR2 (germline): SGHTA, FQGNSA. The ends lost 5 bases at V and 3 bases at J; junction bases unmatched: 5. Here the CDR3 DNA reads TGTGCCAGCAGCGAGGGACTAGCGGGAGGTGGCTACGAGCAGTACTTC. The encoded protein is CASSEGLAGGGYEQYF.

The chain couples TRBV5-1 to TRBJ2-2, with TRBD2 as a possible D gene (5 bases). The germline gives CDR1 SGHRS, CDR2 YFSETQ. The length of the CDR3 is 17 residues. Trimming shortened V by 0 bases and J by 2 bases, and 14 bases separated the two germline ends. CDR3 residues: CASSLEGRAFNTGELFF. Here the CDR3 DNA reads TGCGCCAGCAGCTTGGAAGGGAGAGCTTTTAACACCGGGGAGCTGTTTTTT.

The chain combines TRBV7-8 with TRBJ2-1, with TRBD2 identical over 7 bases. The length of the CDR3 is 13 residues. Germline trimming cut 3 bases from V and 9 bases from J; bases unmatched to any gene: 5. Germline V gene data show CDR1 as SGHVS and CDR2 as FQNEAQ. Written as DNA, the CDR3 is TGTGCCAGCAGCTTGAACGGGGGGAGTGAGCAGTTCTTC. Translated: CASSLNGGSEQFF.

The chain combines TRBV7-2 with TRBJ2-5; D might be TRBD2 (6 bases). The V gene's germline CDR1 is SGHTA and CDR2 FQGNSA. Trimming left V 5 bases short and J 5 bases short, with 21 bases between. The CDR3 length is 16 residues. Here the CDR3 reads CASSTLRRRVGETQYF. CDR3 bases: TGTGCCAGCAGCACCCTCCGCAGGAGGGTAGGGGAGACCCAGTACTTC.

The J gene is TRBJ1-2, the V gene TRBV19; D not resolved. The CDR3 has 9 residues. V gave up 10 bases and J gave up 8 bases, with 8 bases separating them. Germline values: CDR1 LNHDA, CDR2 SQIVND (reference sequence). CDR3 nucleotides: TGTGCCAACGGGAGAGGCTACACCTTC. Translated: CANGRGYTF. Complete variable domain (other parts from reference TRBV19 and TRBJ1-2): DGGITQSPKYLFRKEGQNVTLSCEQNLNHDAMYWYRQDPGQGLRLIYYSQIVNDFQKGDIAEGYSVSREKKESFPLTVTSAQKNPTAFYLCANGRGYTFGSGTRLTVV.

To note about this clone: An end of the junction does not agree with germline; a read error may underlie this. The J gene is TRBJ2-7, the V gene TRBV7-9; tentative D call: TRBD2 (5 bases). CDR3 length: 12 amino acids. Germline V gene sequence: CDR1 SEHNR, CDR2 FQNEAQ (reference sequence). The CDR3 DNA sequence: TGTTCCAGCAGCAGGAGCGGATACGAGCAGTACTTC. This translates into CSSSRSGYEQYF.

V and J are TRBV11-2 and TRBJ2-1; the match to TRBD2 covers 9 bases. The CDR3 runs 16 residues. The germline gives CDR1 SGHAT, CDR2 FQNNGV. The trim removed 6 bases at V and 2 bases at J, leaving 8 bases unmatched. DNA for the CDR3: TGTGCCAGCAGGTCGGGGCGGGAGGGCCCCTACAATGAGCAGTTCTTC. It yields the protein CASRSGREGPYNEQFF. Variable domain in full (rest from reference TRBV11-2 and TRBJ2-1): EAGVAQSPRYKIIEKRQSVAFWCNPISGHATLYWYQQILGQGPKLLIQFQNNGVVDDSQLPKDRFSAERLKGVDSTLKIQPAKLEDSAVYLCASRSGREGPYNEQFFGPGTRLTVL.

V is TRBV12-1 and J is TRBJ2-1; whether TRBD2, the table's D call, matches the DNA was not checked. TRBV12-1 is described as a pseudogene. There are 16 residues in the CDR3. The CDR3: CASSFEASGSSNEQFF. As DNA, the CDR3 is TGTGCCAGCAGCTTTGAGGCTAGCGGGAGTAGTAATGAGCAGTTCTTC.

This clone showed up just once. V gene TRBV19 combines with J gene TRBJ2-6, with 7 positions matching TRBD2. Trimming cost V 10 bases and J 2 bases; bases outside gene matches: 14. The length of the CDR3 is 17 residues. Germline V CDR1 and CDR2: LNHDA, SQIVND (reference sequence). The DNA of the CDR3 is TGTGCCACCAGCCGCGGGGGAGGTAAAACTGGGGCCAACGTCCTGACTTTC. Translation: CATSRGGGKTGANVLTF.

The chain employs TRBV27 and TRBJ2-1; 12 bases are a match to TRBD1. From germline, CDR1 is MNHEY and CDR2 SMNVEV (reference sequence). Trimming took 6 bases from V and 9 from J; bases not matched to a gene: 9. The CDR3 spans 15 residues. The CDR3 nucleotides read TGTGCCAGCAGGTACCGGGACAGGGGGCGAGGTGAGCAGTTCTTC. Residues: CASRYRDRGRGEQFF.

The chain employs TRBV19 and TRBJ1-5, with 9 bases that match TRBD1. The V gene end was trimmed by 6 bases and the J gene end by 9 bases; junction bases not matched to a gene: 9. The germline gives CDR1 LNHDA, CDR2 SQIVND (reference sequence). The length of the CDR3 is 14 residues. CDR3 DNA: TGTGCCAGTAGACGGGACAGGGTGTATGGGCCCCAGCATTTT. It codes for CASRRDRVYGPQHF.

This sequence joins TRBV19 and TRBJ1-5; 10 positions match TRBD1. CDR3 size: 15 residues. J gave up 1 base and V 3 bases, and 0 bases lay outside the gene matches. Germline CDR1 is LNHDA and CDR2 is SQIVND (reference sequence). The CDR3 sequence is CASSMGQGSNQPQHF. Written as DNA, the CDR3 is TGTGCCAGTAGTATGGGACAGGGGAGCAATCAGCCCCAGCATTTT. Drawing the rest from reference TRBV19 and TRBJ1-5, the complete variable domain is DGGITQSPKYLFRKEGQNVTLSCEQNLNHDAMYWYRQDPGQGLRLIYYSQIVNDFQKGDIAEGYSVSREKKESFPLTVTSAQKNPTAFYLCASSMGQGSNQPQHFGDGTRLSIL.

The chain carries TRBV27 and TRBJ1-2; D not certain. V lost 5 bases to trimming and J lost 5 bases, with 15 bases between them. The germline V gene encodes CDR1 MNHEY and CDR2 SMNVEV (reference sequence). This CDR3 comprises 14 residues. Written as DNA, the CDR3 is TGTGCCAGCAGTGCTGCTTCCAGGTTTTATGGCTACACCTTC. This codes for CASSAASRFYGYTF.

The chain is built from TRBV28 and TRBJ2-5; tentative D call: TRBD2 (5 bases). Near its end, the DNA agrees better with TRBJ2-7, so the J call may be wrong. This CDR3 has 13 residues. Germline CDR1 reads MDHEN; CDR2 reads SYDVKM. The CDR3 nucleotides read TGTGCCAGCAGTCCGCGGACTGTCGACGAGCAGTACTTC. It encodes CASSPRTVDEQYF.

V usage is TRBV9 and J usage is TRBJ2-7; 7 bases match TRBD2. Germline-derived CDR1 and CDR2 are SGDLS and YYNGEE. V trimming: 4 bases; J trimming: 4 bases; junction bases outside the gene matches: 14. The CDR3 length is 16 residues. The CDR3 reads CASSPEGLELLYEQYF. The DNA of the CDR3 is TGTGCCAGCAGCCCCGAAGGACTAGAACTTCTATACGAGCAGTACTTC.

The V call is TRBV28, the J call TRBJ2-1, with a weak D call TRBD1 (5 bases). Trimming removed 1 base from V and 4 bases from J, with 8 bases in between. The CDR3 is 14 residues long. CDR1 is MDHEN and CDR2 is SYDVKM in the germline V gene. The CDR3 DNA reads as TGTGCCAGCAGTTTATCAGGGTTATACAATGAGCAGTTCTTC. It specifies CASSLSGLYNEQFF.

This clone has more than one count but fewer than ten. This chain connects TRBV9 to TRBJ2-5; tentatively, D is TRBD2 (6 bases). The germline V gene encodes CDR1 SGDLS and CDR2 YYNGEE. The V gene lost 0 bases and the J gene lost 1 base, with 10 bases spanning the gap. The CDR3 extends over 15 amino acids. Here the CDR3 DNA reads TGTGCCAGCAGCGTAGGGACTACCCCCCAAGAGACCCAGTACTTC. It encodes CASSVGTTPQETQYF.

This clone has just one count. The V and J genes are TRBV28 and TRBJ2-7; TRBD1 might be the D (5 bases). This CDR3 contains 14 residues. Looked up from germline, CDR1 is MDHEN and CDR2 is SYDVKM. Trimming took 6 bases from V and 2 from J, leaving 14 bases between them. For the CDR3, the DNA is TGTGCCAGCAGGATCTCAGGGAAAACCTACGAGCAGTACTTC. Protein product: CASRISGKTYEQYF.

The chain links TRBV6-6 to TRBJ1-2; D is unclear. The V and J ends lost 8 bases and 7 bases respectively, with 20 bases between them. CDR3 length: 14 amino acids. Germline-derived CDR1 and CDR2 are MNHNY and SVGAGI (reference sequence). CDR3 protein: CASRGTEVVRGYTF. The DNA of the CDR3 is TGTGCCAGCCGGGGAACGGAGGTTGTGCGTGGCTACACCTTC.

The chain employs TRBV6-5 and TRBJ1-2, with 8 bases matching TRBD1. V dropped 5 bases and J dropped 7; count of bases not matched to a gene: 3. Germline-derived CDR1 and CDR2 are MNHEY and SVGAGI. The CDR3 is 12 residues long. The CDR3 DNA is TGTGCCAGCAGTGGACAGGGAGGTGGCTACACCTTC. Amino acid sequence: CASSGQGGGYTF.

The chain has TRBV18 and TRBJ1-3; no reliable D call. The CDR3 is 16 residues long. Looked up from germline, CDR1 is KGHSH and CDR2 is LQKENI. V was pared by 3 bases and J by 0 bases, with 12 bases between. The CDR3 loop reads CASSPVSGRSGNTIYF. DNA of the CDR3: TGTGCCAGCTCACCGGTTTCAGGCCGCTCTGGAAACACCATATATTTT.

This clone was seen only a few times. The chain is built from TRBV18 and TRBJ2-1, with TRBD1 matching over 9 bases. Germline trimming cut 3 bases from V and 8 bases from J; bases unmatched to any gene: 8. The CDR3 is made up of 15 amino acids. In germline, CDR1 is KGHSH, CDR2 LQKENI. CDR3 sequence (DNA): TGTGCCAGCTCACCGACCGGGACAGGGCGGGATGAGCAGTTCTTC. It encodes CASSPTGTGRDEQFF.